These 11 T cell receptor beta chains share one sample of origin, sequenced in a study of response to subunit inactivated influenza vaccine. TCRdb passed the RT-PCR reads through MiXCR, listing each CDR3 protein once. The sample has 400,000 to 650,000 distinct CDR3 sequences; less than 7.5% are singletons. The source was PBMCs from blood, collected roughly 24 months after vaccination. The receptors were gathered from a man aged 45 to 75 who received an inactivated influenza vaccine.

This clonotype was recorded a few times. V gene TRBV29-1 combines with J gene TRBJ1-1, with 8 bases that match TRBD1. The V gene's germline CDR1 is SQVTM and CDR2 ANQGSEA. V dropped 7 bases and J dropped 1; count of bases not matched to a gene: 11. The CDR3 totals 15 residues. CDR3 amino acids: CSGAGGAGKNTEAFF. CDR3 coding DNA: TGCAGCGGGGCAGGGGGCGCGGGTAAGAACACTGAAGCTTTCTTT.

This clonotype has just a few counts. This chain joins TRBV27 and TRBJ2-1, with a possible D match to TRBD1 (6 bases). CDR3 length: 14 residues. The V end lost 3 bases, the J end lost 9 bases, and 15 bases lay between the germline ends. The germline V gene has CDR1 MNHEY and CDR2 SMNVEV (reference sequence). The CDR3: CASSFGTRGSEQFF. The CDR3 bases are TGTGCCAGCAGTTTCGGGACAAGGGGTAGTGAGCAGTTCTTC.

The genes are TRBV29-1 and TRBJ1-1; 7 bases fit TRBD1. This CDR3 is built from 12 residues. Unmatched junction bases numbered 7, after V lost 6 bases and J lost 6 bases. Germline V gene data show CDR1 as SQVTM and CDR2 as ANQGSEA. The CDR3 sequence is CSVDDRDAEAFF. CDR3 in DNA: TGCAGCGTGGACGACAGGGACGCTGAAGCTTTCTTT.

A few counts support this clonotype. The chain combines TRBV27 with TRBJ2-7, with TRBD2 identical over 10 bases. V shed 3 bases, J shed 3 bases, and the junction held 5 bases outside the gene matches. The CDR3 contains 15 residues. Germline loops: CDR1 MNHEY, CDR2 SMNVEV (reference sequence). CDR3 sequence (DNA): TGTGCCAGCAGTTTGGTCCTAGCGGGAGTCTACGAGCAGTACTTC. The encoded protein is CASSLVLAGVYEQYF.

This clonotype was observed many times. The rearrangement joins TRBV20-1 to TRBJ1-5, with D perhaps matching TRBD1 (5 bases). The V end lost 1 base, the J end lost 4 bases, and 17 bases lay between the germline ends. The germline V gene has CDR1 DFQATT and CDR2 SNEGSKA (reference sequence). The CDR3 covers 16 residues. The DNA of the CDR3 is TGCAGTGCTAGAGTTGGTTTAGGAGGGGCAAATCAGCCCCAGCATTTT. It encodes CSARVGLGGANQPQHF.

In this sample, this clonotype turned up a few times. The rearrangement links TRBV7-6 to TRBJ1-1; 7 bases are a match to TRBD1. V lost 1 base and J lost 5; bases outside the gene matches: 7. The length of the CDR3 is 15 residues. Germline values: CDR1 SGHVS, CDR2 FNYEAQ. CDR3 sequence: CASSLVGGTRTEAFF. The CDR3 region has the DNA TGTGCCAGCAGCTTAGTAGGGGGCACGAGAACTGAAGCTTTCTTT.

V and J are TRBV28 and TRBJ2-2, with TRBD1 identical over 9 bases. With 5 bases clipped from V and 2 bases from J, the junction kept 15 bases outside the gene matches. The CDR3 spans 19 residues. Germline CDR1 is MDHEN and CDR2 is SYDVKM. The CDR3 DNA follows: TGTGCCAGCAGTCCTCGGGACAGGGTGGGTGCGGCCAACACCGGGGAGCTGTTTTTT. Its protein product is CASSPRDRVGAANTGELFF.

This clonotype has just a few counts. The chain employs TRBV5-1 and TRBJ2-7; 8 bases line up with TRBD1. Trimming cost V 0 bases and J 1 base; bases outside gene matches: 9. Germline V lookup: CDR1 SGHRS, CDR2 YFSETQ. The CDR3 covers 17 residues. The CDR3 sequence is CASSLGFTGGGSYEQYF. The CDR3 region has the DNA TGCGCCAGCAGCTTGGGGTTTACAGGGGGAGGATCCTACGAGCAGTACTTC.

The chain couples TRBV6-6 to TRBJ1-1; possible D gene TRBD1, 5 bases. CDR3 length: 11 amino acids. The germline V gene encodes CDR1 MNHNY and CDR2 SVGAGI (reference sequence). The ends were cut back, 0 bases at V and 10 bases at J, with 6 bases in the middle. In DNA form, the CDR3 reads TGTGCCAGCAGTTACTCAGGGGCAGCTTTCTTT. Translation gives CASSYSGAAFF.

There are many counts of this clonotype. J is TRBJ2-7 and V is TRBV20-1, with a tentative D call TRBD1 (6 bases). Germline V CDR1 and CDR2: DFQATT, SNEGSKA (reference sequence). The V end was cut by 0 bases, the J end by 9 bases, with 15 bases between. The CDR3 covers 13 residues. The CDR3 loop reads CSARDIYRVPQYF. The CDR3 nucleotides are TGCAGTGCTAGAGATATATACAGGGTCCCGCAGTACTTC.

There are a few counts of this clonotype. The chain joins TRBV4-2 to TRBJ2-1, with 8 bases identical to TRBD2. V was pared by 0 bases and J by 0 bases, with 1 base of the junction left unmatched. This CDR3 has 16 amino acids. CDR1 and CDR2 from the germline V gene are LGHNA and YNFKEQ. DNA of the CDR3: TGTGCCAGCAGCCAAGAGCTAGCGGGCTCCTACAATGAGCAGTTCTTC. Its translation: CASSQELAGSYNEQFF.